The next 26 T cell receptor beta chains were all read from a single sample in a study of T cell changes during pregnancy in multiple sclerosis. Data came from immunoSEQ multiplex PCR; TCRdb stores just in-frame clones and leaves some out. The sample lists about 44,000 clones, roughly 96% seen once, with under 0.9% in the top ten. The specimen was peripheral blood, collected in the second trimester of pregnancy. Every receptor here comes from a female donor with multiple sclerosis, enrolled in a pregnancy study.

The chain carries TRBV11-2 and TRBJ2-7; possibly TRBD1 for D (5 bases). CDR1 SGHAT and CDR2 FQNNGV come from the germline V gene. Trimming removed 5 bases from V and 2 bases from J, with 22 bases in between. This CDR3 region has 17 residues. DNA of the CDR3: TGTGCCAGCAGCATAAGACAGATCCAAGGTAGCCCCTACGAGCAGTACTTC. Translated, it gives CASSIRQIQGSPYEQYF.

The chain employs TRBV4-2 and TRBJ2-1; D possibly corresponds to TRBD2 (5 bases). Germline CDR1 LGHNA, CDR2 YNFKEQ. The germline V and J ends were trimmed by 4 bases and 9 bases, with 16 bases remaining between them. This CDR3 has 14 residues. CDR3 sequence: CASSPAGGFGEQFF. Here the CDR3 DNA reads TGTGCCAGCAGCCCCGCGGGTGGCTTTGGTGAGCAGTTCTTC.

The chain links TRBV7-3 to TRBJ1-1; D unresolved. V shed 4 bases and J shed 1 base, with 7 bases lying between them. From germline, CDR1 is SGHTA and CDR2 FQGTGA. The CDR3 spans 13 residues. The CDR3 DNA follows: TGTGCCAGCAGCTCAGAGGGGAACACTGAAGCTTTCTTT. This sequence encodes CASSSEGNTEAFF.

The V gene is TRBV27, the J gene TRBJ2-5; 9 bases line up with TRBD1. The CDR3 is 19 amino acids. The V segment lost 4 bases and the J segment 6 bases; nucleotides outside the gene matches: 21. Germline CDR1 MNHEY, CDR2 SMNVEV (reference sequence). In nucleotides, the CDR3 is TGTGCCAGCAGTTCCCTCGCGCTGCCCCCGGACAGGGGAGGAAAGACCCAGTACTTC. Translation gives CASSSLALPPDRGGKTQYF.

The chain combines TRBV5-8 with TRBJ2-1; TRBD1 matches 9 bases. The CDR3 covers 15 residues. The J segment lost 8 bases and the V segment lost 3 bases, leaving 9 bases of the junction unmatched. The V gene's germline CDR1 is SGHTS and CDR2 YDEGEE. The CDR3 reads CASSYGQGTWDEQFF. The CDR3 DNA reads as TGTGCCAGCAGCTACGGACAGGGGACTTGGGATGAGCAGTTCTTC.

The V and J genes are TRBV6-4 and TRBJ2-3; 15 bases agree with TRBD2. The CDR3 covers 15 residues. Germline assignment: CDR1 MRHNA and CDR2 SNTAGT. J was trimmed by 4 bases and V by 5 bases; bases with no gene match: 1. In DNA form, the CDR3 reads TGTGCCAGCAGTTGGACTAGCGGGGGGGCAGATACGCAGTATTTT. Translated, it gives CASSWTSGGADTQYF.

The chain recombines TRBV5-4 with TRBJ2-7; D may be TRBD1 (5 bases). The CDR3 length is 15 residues. CDR1 SGHNT and CDR2 YYREEE come from the germline V gene (reference sequence). V was shortened by 4 bases and J by 5 bases, with 19 bases between the two germline ends. CDR3 coding DNA: TGTGCCAGCAGCGCCGAAGGGGCAGGCCGGAACGAGCAGTACTTC. It yields the protein CASSAEGAGRNEQYF.

The V call is TRBV2, the J call TRBJ2-3, with 8 bases lining up with TRBD2. Germline V gene sequence: CDR1 SNHLY, CDR2 FYNNEI. This CDR3 has 12 amino acids. The V segment lost 10 bases and the J segment 6 bases; nucleotides outside the gene matches: 6. The DNA of the CDR3 is TGTGCCACAGCCGGGGGGGCCGATACGCAGTATTTT. Residues: CATAGGADTQYF.

The rearrangement uses TRBV9 and TRBJ2-1; the D gene is possibly TRBD2 (7 bases). Trimming took off 0 bases at V and 6 bases at J, with 13 bases between the two ends. The length of the CDR3 is 15 residues. CDR1 and CDR2 (germline): SGDLS, YYNGEE. The CDR3 DNA reads as TGTGCCAGCAGCGTAGAGGGGGGGCCGGGCAATGAGCAGTTCTTC. This sequence encodes CASSVEGGPGNEQFF.

This clone was seen more than once but under ten times. V usage is TRBV10-1 and J usage is TRBJ1-1; no firm D call. The length of the CDR3 is 12 residues. Germline V gene data show CDR1 as WNHNN and CDR2 as SYGVQD (reference sequence). The germline V and J ends were trimmed by 5 bases and 7 bases, with 11 bases remaining between them. CDR3 coding DNA: TGCGCCAGCAGTATCCCGCAGATTGAAGCTTTCTTT. Its protein product is CASSIPQIEAFF.

The rearrangement joins TRBV6-5 to TRBJ1-1; D not resolved. The germline gives CDR1 MNHEY, CDR2 SVGAGI. The CDR3 is made up of 12 amino acids. V shed 6 bases and J shed 4 bases, with 9 bases lying between them. CDR3 sequence (DNA): TGTGCCAGCAGCCCCACCGGCACTGAAGCTTTCTTT. Amino acid sequence: CASSPTGTEAFF.

V gene TRBV6-6 combines with J gene TRBJ2-2, with D possibly TRBD2 on 6 matching bases. CDR1 and CDR2 (germline): MNHNY, SVGAGI (reference sequence). The V and J ends lost 5 bases and 2 bases respectively, with 12 bases between them. The CDR3 covers 15 residues. CDR3 nucleotide sequence: TGTGCCAGCAGTCGGAGGGCGATTAACACCGGGGAGCTGTTTTTT. Translated: CASSRRAINTGELFF.

The chain recombines TRBV15 with TRBJ2-3; tentative D call: TRBD1 (6 bases). Germline-derived CDR1 and CDR2 are LNHNV and YYDKDF (reference sequence). The CDR3 covers 16 residues. V was cut by 0 bases and J by 4 bases, with 14 bases left in between. The CDR3 coding sequence is TGTGCCACCAGCAGAGATCTCAGGGGCGCAGCAGATACGCAGTATTTT. This sequence encodes CATSRDLRGAADTQYF.

This sequence joins TRBV29-1 and TRBJ2-7; 7 nucleotides align to TRBD2. The CDR3 is 13 amino acids. The germline gives CDR1 SQVTM, CDR2 ANQGSEA. V lost 4 bases to trimming and J lost 0 bases; unmatched junction nucleotides: 3. The CDR3 region has the DNA TGCAGCGTTGGAGCGGGATCCTCCTACGAGCAGTACTTC. Translated, it gives CSVGAGSSYEQYF.

The genes are TRBV19 and TRBJ2-6; perhaps TRBD2 as D (5 bases). CDR1 is LNHDA and CDR2 is SQIVND in the germline V gene (reference sequence). The germline V and J ends were trimmed by 5 bases and 1 base, with 15 bases remaining between them. The CDR3 has 17 residues. The CDR3 DNA reads TGTGCCAGTAGTCTCCTTGGACGGGAATCTGGGGCCAACGTCCTGACTTTC. It encodes CASSLLGRESGANVLTF.

This chain connects TRBV6-5 to TRBJ2-7; no clear D. V lost 0 bases and J 0 bases, leaving 6 bases between the germline ends. The germline V gene has CDR1 MNHEY and CDR2 SVGAGI. The length of the CDR3 is 14 residues. The CDR3 protein is CASSYSIVSYEQYF. The CDR3 nucleotides are TGTGCCAGCAGTTACTCTATAGTCTCCTACGAGCAGTACTTC.

This chain connects TRBV6-1 to TRBJ1-5; possibly TRBD1 for D (5 bases). The CDR3 covers 15 residues. V shed 4 bases and J shed 5 bases, with 15 bases lying between them. The germline V gene encodes CDR1 MNHNS and CDR2 SASEGT. CDR3 in DNA: TGTGCCAGCAGTGGTCCAGGGCCGTGGCATCAGCCCCAGCATTTT. This codes for CASSGPGPWHQPQHF.

This clone appeared a single time. CDR3 amino acids: CSVAGLAGGLTDFYEQYF. The CDR3 DNA sequence: TGCAGCGTTGCTGGACTAGCGGGAGGGCTGACTGACTTCTACGAGCAGTACTTC. The rearrangement links TRBV29-1 to TRBJ2-7, with 15 bases aligning to TRBD2. Germline values: CDR1 SQVTM, CDR2 ANQGSEA. The CDR3 extends over 18 amino acids. Losses at the gene ends were 4 bases for V and 3 bases for J; bases not matched to a gene: 13.

The chain's CDR3 is CALGVGQYF. The CDR3 coding sequence is TGTGCCCTAGGGGTGGGGCAGTACTTC. V usage is TRBV6-1 and J usage is TRBJ2-7; tentatively, D is TRBD1 (5 bases). The CDR3 sequence is 9 residues long. Trimming took off 11 bases at V and 9 bases at J, with 11 bases between the two ends. Germline V gene lookup returns CDR1 MNHNS and CDR2 SASEGT.

The DNA of the CDR3 is TGTGCCAGCAGCCAGCCGGGCAGGGGGTTCACTGAAGCTTTCTTT. This sequence encodes CASSQPGRGFTEAFF. The rearrangement joins TRBV14 to TRBJ1-1; 7 bases align to TRBD1. The germline V gene encodes CDR1 SGHDN and CDR2 FVKESK. Germline trimming cut 3 bases from V and 4 bases from J; bases unmatched to any gene: 8. The CDR3 is made up of 15 amino acids.

In nucleotides, the CDR3 is TGTGCCAGCAGCTTGACGACTAGCATTCAGTACTTC. Its protein product is CASSLTTSIQYF. This chain uses TRBV5-8 with TRBJ2-4; maybe TRBD2 (6 bases). Trimming removed 1 base at V and 9 bases at J, with 8 bases between. The CDR3 sequence is 12 residues long. CDR1 is SGHTS and CDR2 is YDEGEE in the germline V gene.

This sequence joins TRBV27 and TRBJ2-3, with 7 positions matching TRBD2. The germline V gene encodes CDR1 MNHEY and CDR2 SMNVEV (reference sequence). Losses at the gene ends were 2 bases for V and 2 bases for J; bases not matched to a gene: 10. The CDR3 extends over 17 amino acids. This CDR3 is CASSLDGGSLNTDTQYF. The CDR3, as DNA: TGTGCCAGCAGTTTAGACGGGGGGTCCCTAAACACAGATACGCAGTATTTT.

The chain recombines TRBV10-2 with TRBJ2-3; 7 nucleotides agree with TRBD1. V lost 4 bases to trimming and J lost 0 bases; unmatched junction nucleotides: 7. CDR3 length: 16 amino acids. CDR1 is WSHSY and CDR2 is SAAADI in the germline V gene. CDR3 sequence: CASSGGTASSTDTQYF. Here the CDR3 DNA reads TGCGCCAGCAGTGGGGGGACAGCTTCTAGCACAGATACGCAGTATTTT.

The chain couples TRBV25-1 to TRBJ1-5; the D gene is possibly TRBD1 (6 bases). The CDR3 runs to 13 residues. V was pared by 2 bases and J by 9 bases, with 11 bases between. CDR1 and CDR2 from the germline V gene are MGHDK and SYGVNS. CDR3 in DNA: TGTGCCAGCAGTGAAAGGGGGGGGGCGCCCCAGCATTTT. It yields the protein CASSERGGAPQHF.

The V gene is TRBV7-8, the J gene TRBJ1-1; the D is unclear. The CDR3 sequence is 13 residues long. V gave up 2 bases and J gave up 5 bases, with 9 bases separating them. CDR1 and CDR2 from the germline V gene are SGHVS and FQNEAQ. The CDR3 is CASSLKTGTEAFF. The CDR3 DNA is TGTGCCAGCAGCTTAAAGACCGGGACTGAAGCTTTCTTT. The full variable domain, with the rest looked up from reference TRBV7-8 and TRBJ1-1, is GAGVSQSPRYKVAKRGQDVALRCDPISGHVSLFWYQQALGQGPEFLTYFQNEAQLDKSGLPSDRFFAERPEGSVSTLKIQRTQQEDSAVYLCASSLKTGTEAFFGQGTRLTVV.

This clone has only a few counts. The rearrangement links TRBV18 to TRBJ1-1; D call uncertain. This CDR3 has 15 amino acids. Germline V lookup: CDR1 KGHSH, CDR2 LQKENI. The V end was cut by 0 bases, the J end by 1 base, with 9 bases between. CDR3 DNA sequence: TGTGCCAGCTCACCACCAATGGGGAGGAACACTGAAGCTTTCTTT. Translating it yields CASSPPMGRNTEAFF.